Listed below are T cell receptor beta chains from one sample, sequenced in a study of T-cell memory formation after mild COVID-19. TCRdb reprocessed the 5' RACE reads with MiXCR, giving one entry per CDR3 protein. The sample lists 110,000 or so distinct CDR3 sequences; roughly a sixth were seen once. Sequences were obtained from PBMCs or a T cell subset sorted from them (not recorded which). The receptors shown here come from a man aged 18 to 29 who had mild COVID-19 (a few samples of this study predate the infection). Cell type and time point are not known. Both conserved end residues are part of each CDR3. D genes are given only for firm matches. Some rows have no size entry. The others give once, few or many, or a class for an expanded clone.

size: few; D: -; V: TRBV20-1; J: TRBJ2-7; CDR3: CSASQGPEQYF; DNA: TGCAGTGCGTCGCAGGGACCGGAACAGTACTTC
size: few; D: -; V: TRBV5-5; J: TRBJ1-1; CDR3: CASSRGPGLMNTEAFF; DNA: TGTGCCAGCAGCCGGGGACCGGGACTTATGAACACTGAAGCTTTCTTT
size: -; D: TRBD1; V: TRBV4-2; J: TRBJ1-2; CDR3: CASSQGGQGGGYTF; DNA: TGTGCCAGCAGCCAAGGGGGACAGGGAGGCGGCTACACCTTC
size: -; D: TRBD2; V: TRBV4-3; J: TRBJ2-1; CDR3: CASSQGGGISYNEQFF; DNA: TGCGCCAGCAGCCAAGGCGGGGGAATTTCCTACAATGAGCAGTTCTTC
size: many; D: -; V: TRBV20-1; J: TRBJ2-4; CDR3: CSAGASSRNIQYF; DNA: TGCAGTGCCGGAGCGAGCTCAAGGAACATTCAGTACTTC
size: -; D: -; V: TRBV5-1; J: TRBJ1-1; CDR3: CASSLDDWGTEAFF; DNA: TGCGCCAGCAGCTTGGACGATTGGGGCACTGAAGCTTTCTTT
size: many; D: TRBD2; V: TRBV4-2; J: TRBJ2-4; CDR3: CASSLGSGGAKNIQYF; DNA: TGTGCCAGCAGCCTTGGGAGCGGGGGTGCCAAAAACATTCAGTACTTC
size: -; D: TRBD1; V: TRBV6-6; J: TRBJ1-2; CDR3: CASGTGQYGYGYTF; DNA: TGTGCCAGCGGGACAGGGCAATATGGCTATGGCTACACCTTC
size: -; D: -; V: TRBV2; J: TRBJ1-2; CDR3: CASWYDYGYTF; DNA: TGTGCCAGCTGGTACGACTATGGCTACACCTTC
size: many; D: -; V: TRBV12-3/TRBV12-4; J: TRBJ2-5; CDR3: CASMREETQYF; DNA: TGTGCCAGCATGAGAGAAGAGACCCAGTACTTC
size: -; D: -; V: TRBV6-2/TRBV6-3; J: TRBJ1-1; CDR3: CASSPVVGTEAFF; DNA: TGTGCCAGCAGCCCCGTGGTCGGCACTGAAGCTTTCTTT
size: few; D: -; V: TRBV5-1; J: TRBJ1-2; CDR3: CASSLAMRRSGYTF; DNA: TGCGCCAGCAGCTTGGCGATGCGACGGTCTGGCTACACCTTC
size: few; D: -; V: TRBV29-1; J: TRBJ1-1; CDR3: CSVSLMAGGAFF; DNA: TGCAGCGTTTCCTTGATGGCGGGCGGAGCTTTCTTT
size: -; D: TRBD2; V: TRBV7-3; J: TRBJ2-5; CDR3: CASSLGLAGGQGTQYF; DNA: TGTGCCAGCAGCTTGGGACTAGCGGGGGGCCAGGGGACCCAGTACTTC
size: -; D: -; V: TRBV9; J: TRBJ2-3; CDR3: CASSVGVDTQYF; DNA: TGTGCCAGCAGCGTAGGGGTAGATACGCAGTATTTT
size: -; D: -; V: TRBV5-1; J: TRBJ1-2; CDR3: CASSSGAGTSHGYTF; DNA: TGCGCCAGCAGCTCGGGGGCAGGGACTAGCCATGGCTACACCTTC
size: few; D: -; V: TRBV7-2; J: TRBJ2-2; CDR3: CASSQQEMGTGELFF; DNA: TGTGCCAGCAGCCAACAGGAGATGGGCACCGGGGAGCTGTTTTTT
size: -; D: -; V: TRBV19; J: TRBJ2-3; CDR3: CASRFEWGQDTQYF; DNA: TGTGCCAGTCGCTTTGAATGGGGTCAAGATACGCAGTATTTT
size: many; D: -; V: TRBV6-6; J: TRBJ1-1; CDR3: CASSYGNRGRENTEAFF; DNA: TGTGCCAGCAGTTACGGAAATCGGGGCAGGGAGAACACTGAAGCTTTCTTT
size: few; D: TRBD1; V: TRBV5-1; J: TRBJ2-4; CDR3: CASSPITGAGVKNIQYF; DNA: TGCGCCAGCAGCCCCATTACAGGGGCTGGGGTCAAAAACATTCAGTACTTC
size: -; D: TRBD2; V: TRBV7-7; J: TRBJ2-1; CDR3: CASSGGEGNEQFF; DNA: TGTGCTAGCAGCGGAGGGGAGGGGAATGAGCAGTTCTTC
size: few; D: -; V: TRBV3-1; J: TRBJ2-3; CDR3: CASSHRGATDTQYF; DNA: TGTGCCAGCAGCCACAGGGGCGCCACAGATACGCAGTATTTT
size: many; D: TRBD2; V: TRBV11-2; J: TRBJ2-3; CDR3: CASSLSRGGGTDTQYF; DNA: TGTGCCAGCAGCTTATCCCGGGGGGGAGGCACAGATACGCAGTATTTT
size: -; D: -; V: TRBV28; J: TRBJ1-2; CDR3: CASSFSKTGENRYGYTF; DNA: TGTGCCAGCAGTTTCTCGAAGACAGGAGAAAATCGCTATGGCTACACCTTC
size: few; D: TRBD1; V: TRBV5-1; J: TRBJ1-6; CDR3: CASSFGQGAKNSPLHF; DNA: TGCGCCAGCAGTTTCGGACAGGGGGCAAAGAATTCACCCCTCCACTTT
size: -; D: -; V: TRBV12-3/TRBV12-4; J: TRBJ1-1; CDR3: CASSIQGPMNTEAFF; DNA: TGTGCCAGCAGCATACAGGGACCCATGAACACTGAAGCTTTCTTT
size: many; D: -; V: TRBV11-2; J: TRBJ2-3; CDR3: CASSLASPKDTQYF; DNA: TGTGCCAGCAGCTTAGCGTCGCCTAAAGATACGCAGTATTTT
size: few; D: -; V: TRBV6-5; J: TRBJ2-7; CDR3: CASRETGDYEQYF; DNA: TGTGCCAGCAGGGAAACAGGCGATTACGAGCAGTACTTC
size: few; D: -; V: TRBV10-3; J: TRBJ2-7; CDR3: CVKLGARGCSYEQYF; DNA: TGTGTTAAACTTGGGGCCCGGGGCTGCTCCTACGAGCAGTACTTC
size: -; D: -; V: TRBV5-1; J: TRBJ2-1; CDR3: CASSVGREQFF; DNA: TGCGCCAGCAGCGTTGGCCGGGAGCAGTTCTTC
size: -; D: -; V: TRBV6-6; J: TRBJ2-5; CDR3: CASSESSYQETQYF; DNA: TGTGCCAGCAGTGAATCCTCGTACCAAGAGACCCAGTACTTC
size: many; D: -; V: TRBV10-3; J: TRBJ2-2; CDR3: CAISPANTGELFF; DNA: TGTGCCATCAGTCCAGCTAACACCGGGGAGCTGTTTTTT
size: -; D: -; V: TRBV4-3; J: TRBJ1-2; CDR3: CASSPSSGYYGYTF; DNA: TGCGCCAGCAGCCCGAGTTCGGGTTACTATGGCTACACCTTC
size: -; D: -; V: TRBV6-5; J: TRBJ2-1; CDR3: CASSYSRGGTYNEQFF; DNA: TGTGCCAGCAGTTACTCCCGAGGGGGTACCTACAATGAGCAGTTCTTC
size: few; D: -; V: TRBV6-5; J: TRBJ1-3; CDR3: CASRRDQETGNTIYF; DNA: TGTGCCAGCAGACGTGACCAGGAGACTGGAAACACCATATATTTT
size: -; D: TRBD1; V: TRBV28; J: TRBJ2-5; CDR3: CATNRGQETQYF; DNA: TGTGCCACGAACAGGGGACAAGAGACCCAGTACTTC
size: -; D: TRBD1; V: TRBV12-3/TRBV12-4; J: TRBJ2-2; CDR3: CASSWTGKGGELFF; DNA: TGTGCCAGCAGTTGGACAGGGAAGGGCGGGGAGCTGTTTTTT
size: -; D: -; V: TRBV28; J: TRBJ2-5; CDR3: CASNEAEETQYF; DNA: TGTGCCAGCAACGAGGCTGAAGAGACCCAGTACTTC
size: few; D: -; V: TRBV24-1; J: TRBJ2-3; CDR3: CATSGWPSTDTQYF; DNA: TGTGCCACCAGTGGGTGGCCTAGCACAGATACGCAGTATTTT
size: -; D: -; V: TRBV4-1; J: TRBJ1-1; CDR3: CASSQAVNTEAFF; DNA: TGCGCCAGCAGCCAAGCGGTGAACACTGAAGCTTTCTTT
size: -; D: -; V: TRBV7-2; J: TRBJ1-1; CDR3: CASSLQPRGAEAFF; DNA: TGTGCCAGCAGCTTGCAACCTAGGGGGGCTGAAGCTTTCTTT
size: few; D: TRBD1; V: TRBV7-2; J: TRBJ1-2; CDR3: CASSNRGGYTF; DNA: TGTGCCAGCAGCAACAGGGGTGGCTACACCTTC
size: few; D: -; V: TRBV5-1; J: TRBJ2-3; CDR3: CASSSTRTDTQYF; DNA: TGCGCCAGCAGCTCGACTCGCACAGATACGCAGTATTTT
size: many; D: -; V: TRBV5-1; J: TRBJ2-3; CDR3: CASSLADSLTDTQYF; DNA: TGCGCCAGCAGCTTGGCAGACAGCCTGACAGATACGCAGTATTTT
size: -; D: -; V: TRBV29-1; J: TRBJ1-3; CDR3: CSVEIPAGNTIYF; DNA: TGCAGCGTTGAAATACCAGCTGGAAACACCATATATTTT